These 17 T cell receptor beta chains came from one sample sequenced in a study of cytomegalovirus exposure and HLA in healthy donors. The study ran its PCR with 60 Vbeta and 13 Jbeta primers. Some clones are missing from TCRdb's copy, which holds only in-frame ones; the method was immunoSEQ multiplex PCR. The table records 63,000 or so clones, around 85% of them present only once. Sequenced input: PBMCs. These receptors originate from a woman between 25 and 40 years old in good health and CMV-seronegative.

The V gene is TRBV28, the J gene TRBJ1-6; D is possibly TRBD1 (5 bases). The length of the CDR3 is 14 residues. Trimming took 5 bases from V and 7 from J, leaving 12 bases between them. Germline-derived CDR1 and CDR2 are MDHEN and SYDVKM. The CDR3 coding sequence is TGTGCCAGCAGTCCGGCCAGGGAAAATTCACCCCTCCACTTT. This codes for CASSPARENSPLHF.

The rearrangement links TRBV15 to TRBJ2-5, with TRBD1 matching over 10 bases. CDR1 LNHNV and CDR2 YYDKDF come from the germline V gene (reference sequence). This CDR3 spans 16 amino acids. J lost 3 bases, V lost 2 bases, and 6 bases had no gene match. CDR3 DNA: TGTGCCACCAGCAGATCATATGGGACAGGGGAAGAGACCCAGTACTTC. Its protein is CATSRSYGTGEETQYF.

This chain uses TRBV30 with TRBJ1-6; D perhaps matches TRBD1 (5 bases). With 8 bases removed from V and 3 bases from J, the gap between germline ends came to 11 bases. Per the germline V gene, CDR1 is GTSNPN and CDR2 is SVGIG (reference sequence). There are 13 residues in the CDR3. CDR3 sequence reads: CAGGASYNSPLHF. As DNA, the CDR3 is TGTGCCGGAGGGGCTAGCTATAATTCACCCCTCCACTTT.

This clone was observed a few times. The CDR3 sequence is CASRLGQGGNEQFF. The CDR3 nucleotides read TGTGCCAGCAGACTTGGACAGGGTGGTAATGAGCAGTTCTTC. V is TRBV2 and J is TRBJ2-1, with 8 bases lining up with TRBD1. The V gene's germline CDR1 is SNHLY and CDR2 FYNNEI. The junction had 8 bases not matched to a gene; V was cut back by 6 bases and J by 7 bases. The CDR3 is 14 amino acids.

This clone rates as medium-sized (0.01 to 0.1%). This chain links TRBV6-4 with TRBJ2-3; tentatively, D is TRBD2 (6 bases). The V gene's germline CDR1 is MRHNA and CDR2 SNTAGT. V was clipped by 5 bases and J by 0 bases, with 6 bases between them. This CDR3 comprises 13 residues. CDR3 nucleotides: TGTGCCAGCAGTAGCGGGAGCACAGATACGCAGTATTTT. Translating gives CASSSGSTDTQYF.

This chain connects TRBV23-1 to TRBJ2-5; 12 bases map to TRBD2. TRBV23-1 is annotated as an ORF whose role is uncertain. V was clipped by 3 bases and J by 4 bases; unmatched bases: 12. The CDR3 sequence is 18 residues long. For the CDR3, the DNA is TGCGCCAGCAGTCACAAAGCCGTCGGACTAGCGGGACGAGAGACCCAGTACTTC. Its translation: CASSHKAVGLAGRETQYF.

The chain uses TRBV7-3 and TRBJ2-3; the D gene is possibly TRBD2 (6 bases). Germline V gene lookup returns CDR1 SGHTA and CDR2 FQGTGA. The CDR3 covers 16 residues. Trimming removed 1 base at V and 3 bases at J, with 14 bases between. The CDR3 sequence is CASSLKGGKGTDTQYF. In DNA, the CDR3 is TGTGCCAGCAGCTTAAAAGGCGGGAAGGGGACAGATACGCAGTATTTT.

The chain couples TRBV27 to TRBJ1-1; D is ambiguous. Germline V gives CDR1 MNHEY, CDR2 SMNVEV (reference sequence). The CDR3 extends over 11 amino acids. The germline V and J ends were trimmed by 3 bases and 4 bases, with 3 bases remaining between them. CDR3 nucleotide sequence: TGTGCCAGCAGTTTCGGCACTGAAGCTTTCTTT. Residues: CASSFGTEAFF.

The V gene is TRBV6-1, the J gene TRBJ2-1, with a weak D call TRBD2 (6 bases). The germline V gene has CDR1 MNHNS and CDR2 SASEGT. Trimming pared 2 bases from V and 2 bases from J, leaving 16 bases between. There are 17 residues in the CDR3. The CDR3 DNA reads TGTGCCAGCAGTGAACAAACACCGGGGGAGGCCTACAATGAGCAGTTCTTC. It codes for CASSEQTPGEAYNEQFF.

This clone was counted a few times. This sequence joins TRBV11-3 and TRBJ1-1; no definite D call. This CDR3 region has 12 residues. Trimming took off 3 bases at V and 6 bases at J, with 8 bases between the two ends. Germline assignment: CDR1 SGHNT and CDR2 YENEEA. CDR3 nucleotide sequence: TGTGCCAGCAGCTTCGGCGGCGCTGAAGCTTTCTTT. The encoded protein is CASSFGGAEAFF.

The V call is TRBV7-2, the J call TRBJ2-1; the match to TRBD1 covers 10 bases. Germline CDR1 and CDR2: SGHTA and FQGNSA. CDR3 length: 15 residues. After removal of 6 bases from V and 4 bases from J, the junction contained 6 bases not matched to a gene. The CDR3 is CASSRPGQGYNEQFF. CDR3 sequence (DNA): TGTGCCAGCAGTCGTCCGGGACAGGGGTACAATGAGCAGTTCTTC.

The rearrangement uses TRBV5-4 and TRBJ2-5, with 13 positions matching TRBD2. Germline V CDR1 and CDR2: SGHNT, YYREEE (reference sequence). Germline trimming cut 4 bases from V and 6 bases from J; bases unmatched to any gene: 9. The CDR3 contains 16 residues. CDR3: CASSGSTSGGGKTQYF. CDR3 nucleotides: TGTGCCAGCAGCGGATCCACTAGCGGGGGGGGAAAGACCCAGTACTTC.

A note on this clone: This same CDR3 is encoded by further DNA sequences in the sample. The chain has TRBV7-8 and TRBJ1-4, with 10 nucleotides matching TRBD1. The CDR3 sequence is 15 residues long. In germline, CDR1 is SGHVS, CDR2 FQNEAQ. J gave up 8 bases and V 5 bases, and 8 bases lay outside the gene matches. The CDR3 nucleotides read TGTGCCAGCAGCCCTGGGGACAGGGGTGACGAAAAACTGTTTTTT. The encoded protein is CASSPGDRGDEKLFF.

J is TRBJ2-7 and V is TRBV30; a weak D match, TRBD2 (6 bases). The CDR3 runs 13 residues. With 3 bases removed from V and 2 bases from J, the gap between germline ends came to 11 bases. Per the germline V gene, CDR1 is GTSNPN and CDR2 is SVGIG (reference sequence). Here the CDR3 reads CAWSTGGTYEQYF. As DNA, the CDR3 is TGTGCCTGGAGCACCGGGGGAACCTACGAGCAGTACTTC.

The chain uses TRBV6-6 and TRBJ1-2; 8 positions agree with TRBD1. Unmatched junction bases numbered 5, after V lost 2 bases and J lost 6 bases. This CDR3 is built from 14 residues. Germline V gives CDR1 MNHNY, CDR2 SVGAGI (reference sequence). CDR3 amino acids: CASSYKGQGDGYTF. Written as DNA, the CDR3 is TGTGCCAGCAGTTACAAAGGACAGGGAGATGGCTACACCTTC.

The rearrangement uses TRBV19 and TRBJ1-1; D not certain. V lost 7 bases to trimming and J lost 4 bases, with 13 bases between them. The CDR3 loop spans 13 amino acids. Germline values: CDR1 LNHDA, CDR2 SQIVND (reference sequence). As DNA, the CDR3 is TGTGCCAGTATTGGACTGGAGGGCACTGAAGCTTTCTTT. As protein: CASIGLEGTEAFF.

The chain combines TRBV9 with TRBJ2-5; 7 nucleotides agree with TRBD1. V was pared by 3 bases and J by 2 bases, with 4 bases of the junction left unmatched. Germline V gene data show CDR1 as SGDLS and CDR2 as YYNGEE. CDR3 length: 14 amino acids. CDR3 residues: CASSAGDRQETQYF. CDR3 nucleotide sequence: TGTGCCAGCAGCGCAGGGGACAGACAAGAGACCCAGTACTTC.